The clone carrying this T cell receptor (beta chain) was seen many times. TCRdb re-called the multiplex PCR reads through MiXCR, storing one row per CDR3 protein. The sample holds approximately 88,000 distinct CDR3 sequences, approximately 28% seen once. Samples came from axillary lymph nodes draining the breast cancer. This entry belongs to a study of breast tumors, draining lymph nodes, adjacent tissues. Germline V CDR1 and CDR2: LGHNT, FRNRAP. The CDR3 runs 14 residues. Trimming cost V 4 bases and J 2 bases, with 12 bases left between them. The chain couples TRBV12-5 to TRBJ2-7, with D perhaps matching TRBD1 or TRBD2 (5 bases each). This receptor was identified in a female donor with breast cancer. Some clones in this sample may be carry-over from other donors' samples. Sequencing was carried out using axillary lymph node tissue. DNA of the CDR3: TGTGCTAGTGGTTCGGGACGGGGTCCCTACGAGCAGTACTTC. This codes for CASGSGRGPYEQYF.